These 32 T cell receptor beta chains were sequenced from one sample in a study of persistence of HIV-infected CD4 T cells. Their recognized antigens are unknown. The libraries were made with immunoSEQ version 4 in survey mode. Sequenced by immunoSEQ multiplex PCR; TCRdb stores in-frame clones only, minus some. This table has about 33,000 clones, roughly four fifths appearing once. Cells were stimulated with CMV-infected fibroblast lysates at around 9.1 ug/mL. Memory cells lacking CD40L and CD69 with high CD45RO were sorted. The material sequenced was CD4+ T cells sorted from PBMCs after approximately 20-hour stimulation, taken from a patient who received antiretroviral therapy. Receptors were obtained from an adult man with HIV who was CMV-seropositive.

This rearrangement joins TRBV15 to TRBJ1-5; no reliable D call. The CDR3 has 15 residues. Trimming left V 0 bases short and J 5 bases short, with 11 bases between. Germline CDR1 reads LNHNV; CDR2 reads YYDKDF (reference sequence). Here the CDR3 reads CATSREVAAYQPQHF. The CDR3 DNA is TGTGCCACCAGCAGAGAGGTCGCAGCATATCAGCCCCAGCATTTT.

This chain joins TRBV6-1 and TRBJ2-5; weak D call: TRBD2 (6 bases). The CDR3 loop spans 13 amino acids. Trimming pared 2 bases from V and 3 bases from J, leaving 7 bases between. Germline CDR1 and CDR2: MNHNS and SASEGT. CDR3 in amino acids: CASSEWGEETQYF. The CDR3 DNA reads TGTGCCAGCAGTGAATGGGGGGAAGAGACCCAGTACTTC.

The chain employs TRBV2 and TRBJ2-3; no clear D gene. V was cut by 7 bases and J by 0 bases, with 11 bases left in between. Germline values: CDR1 SNHLY, CDR2 FYNNEI. The CDR3 contains 14 residues. CDR3 sequence: CASTLTASTDTQYF. The CDR3 coding sequence is TGTGCCAGCACCCTGACGGCTAGCACAGATACGCAGTATTTT.

The CDR3 region is CASSSFSGAANTEAFF. The CDR3, as DNA: TGTGCCAGCAGCTCGTTTTCGGGCGCTGCGAACACTGAAGCTTTCTTT. The chain links TRBV7-2 to TRBJ1-1; no firm D call. Trimming stripped 4 bases from V and 1 base from J, with 16 bases between. The CDR3 is 16 residues long. The germline CDR1 and CDR2 sequences are SGHTA and FQGNSA. Using reference TRBV7-2 and TRBJ1-1 for the parts outside the CDR3, the full variable domain is GAGVSQSPSNKVTEKGKDVELRCDPISGHTALYWYRQSLGQGLEFLIYFQGNSAPDKSGLPSDRFSAERTGGSVSTLTIQRTQQEDSAVYLCASSSFSGAANTEAFFGQGTRLTVV.

V usage is TRBV2 and J usage is TRBJ1-5; tentative D call: TRBD1 (6 bases). Germline V gives CDR1 SNHLY, CDR2 FYNNEI. The CDR3 is 15 residues long. V shed 6 bases and J shed 0 bases, with 12 bases lying between them. The CDR3 reads CASRAGQISNQPQHF. As DNA, the CDR3 is TGTGCCAGCAGGGCCGGACAGATTAGCAATCAGCCCCAGCATTTT.

This chain uses TRBV18 with TRBJ2-7; tentatively, D is TRBD1 (5 bases). The germline V gene has CDR1 KGHSH and CDR2 LQKENI. Trimming left V 2 bases short and J 1 base short, with 9 bases between. The CDR3 is 14 amino acids. This CDR3 reads CASSPSGQSYEQYF. CDR3 DNA: TGTGCCAGCTCACCATCAGGGCAATCCTACGAGCAGTACTTC.

V gene TRBV7-9 combines with J gene TRBJ2-7; possibly TRBD1 for D (5 bases). Trimming took 5 bases from V and 1 from J, leaving 24 bases between them. The CDR3 is 18 residues long. Germline V gene sequence: CDR1 SEHNR, CDR2 FQNEAQ (reference sequence). The CDR3 region has the DNA TGTGCCAGCAGCCTCCCGGGCCGCCAGGGCAGCCAATCCTACGAGCAGTACTTC. Translated, it gives CASSLPGRQGSQSYEQYF.

The rearrangement uses TRBV19 and TRBJ1-5, with unresolved D. The CDR3 contains 16 residues. Germline V CDR1 and CDR2: LNHDA, SQIVND (reference sequence). V shed 6 bases and J shed 4 bases, with 19 bases lying between them. The CDR3 sequence is CASRRSGRTENQPQHF. CDR3 DNA: TGTGCCAGTAGGCGGAGTGGGAGGACGGAGAATCAGCCCCAGCATTTT.

The chain links TRBV7-9 to TRBJ2-3, with D maybe TRBD1 (6 bases). V dropped 6 bases and J dropped 7 bases, with 20 bases sitting between them. There are 15 residues in the CDR3. Germline values: CDR1 SEHNR, CDR2 FQNEAQ (reference sequence). The CDR3 coding sequence is TGTGCCAGCAGTCAATTCCAGGGGAAATGGAATACGCAGTATTTT. This gives the protein CASSQFQGKWNTQYF.

This clone appeared a single time. The chain recombines TRBV7-2 with TRBJ1-1, with no clear D. There are 11 residues in the CDR3. V lost 5 bases and J 1 base, leaving 2 bases between the germline ends. Per the germline V gene, CDR1 is SGHTA and CDR2 is FQGNSA. The CDR3 spells CASSKNTEAFF. The CDR3 region has the DNA TGTGCCAGCAGCAAGAACACTGAAGCTTTCTTT.

For this clone: Other DNA sequences in this sample translate to the same CDR3. The rearrangement joins TRBV4-2 to TRBJ2-3, with 8 bases that match TRBD2. Germline V gives CDR1 LGHNA, CDR2 YNFKEQ. J was trimmed by 3 bases and V by 5 bases; bases with no gene match: 13. CDR3 length: 17 amino acids. The CDR3 spells CASSFGRGGGETDTQYF. The CDR3 nucleotides read TGTGCCAGCAGCTTCGGGAGGGGGGGCGGGGAGACAGATACGCAGTATTTT.

V usage is TRBV6-5 and J usage is TRBJ1-2; TRBD1 matches 8 bases. CDR1 MNHEY and CDR2 SVGAGI come from the germline V gene. The ends lost 6 bases at V and 5 bases at J; junction bases unmatched: 5. The CDR3 has 13 residues. CDR3 residues: CASSHQGAYGYTF. The CDR3 region has the DNA TGTGCCAGCAGCCACCAGGGGGCGTATGGCTACACCTTC.

The V call is TRBV28, the J call TRBJ2-7; TRBD1 or TRBD2 may be the D gene (5 bases each). Germline CDR1 and CDR2: MDHEN and SYDVKM. The CDR3 extends over 15 amino acids. The V end lost 6 bases, the J end lost 1 base, and 16 bases lay between the germline ends. The CDR3 spells CASRGGAGGSYEQYF. Here the CDR3 DNA reads TGTGCCAGCAGAGGTGGGGCTGGGGGATCCTACGAGCAGTACTTC.

The chain carries TRBV4-1 and TRBJ1-4; D not resolved. The CDR3 length is 15 residues. V was trimmed by 3 bases and J by 0 bases, leaving 8 bases between them. CDR1 is MGHRA, CDR2 YSYEKL, per germline. The CDR3 nucleotides are TGCGCCAGCAGCCACTTAGGGCCAACTAATGAAAAACTGTTTTTT. Its protein product is CASSHLGPTNEKLFF.

The chain employs TRBV7-2 and TRBJ1-5; D is uncertain. From germline, CDR1 is SGHTA and CDR2 FQGNSA. Trimming stripped 1 base from V and 3 bases from J, with 7 bases between. The CDR3 runs 14 residues. CDR3 in DNA: TGTGCCAGCAGCTTAGAAAGGGTCAATCAGCCCCAGCATTTT. It codes for CASSLERVNQPQHF.

This clone has only one observation. The chain uses TRBV13 and TRBJ1-1, with D uncertain. The V end lost 5 bases, the J end lost 3 bases, and 22 bases lay between the germline ends. Germline V gene lookup returns CDR1 PRHDT and CDR2 FYEKMQ (reference sequence). The CDR3 is 17 residues long. The chain's CDR3 is CASSAYNIPEWHTEAFF. The CDR3 coding sequence is TGTGCCAGCAGCGCCTACAATATCCCTGAGTGGCACACTGAAGCTTTCTTT.

This chain joins TRBV6-2 or TRBV6-3 and TRBJ1-5; TRBD1 aligns across 12 bases. J was trimmed by 5 bases and V by 5 bases; bases with no gene match: 4. Germline values: CDR1 MNHEY, CDR2 SVGEGT. The CDR3 is made up of 15 amino acids. CDR3 in amino acids: CASSPGTGGDQPQHF. In DNA, the CDR3 is TGTGCCAGCAGTCCCGGGACAGGGGGCGATCAGCCCCAGCATTTT.

The chain is built from TRBV9 and TRBJ2-5, with TRBD1 as a possible D gene (5 bases). CDR1 and CDR2 from the germline V gene are SGDLS and YYNGEE. Trimming shortened V by 4 bases and J by 2 bases, and 12 bases separated the two germline ends. CDR3 length: 14 amino acids. The CDR3 loop reads CASSSGRQQETQYF. DNA for the CDR3: TGTGCCAGCAGCTCAGGGCGACAGCAAGAGACCCAGTACTTC.

The V gene is TRBV18, the J gene TRBJ1-2; TRBD1 agrees at 7 bases. Looked up from germline, CDR1 is KGHSH and CDR2 is LQKENI. J was trimmed by 6 bases and V by 1 base; bases with no gene match: 8. This CDR3 has 15 residues. This chain's CDR3 is CASSPRQGKDHGYTF. CDR3 bases: TGTGCCAGCTCACCACGACAGGGAAAGGACCATGGCTACACCTTC.

The chain employs TRBV7-9 and TRBJ2-2; D gene ambiguous. The germline V and J ends were trimmed by 0 bases and 9 bases, with 14 bases remaining between them. Germline CDR1 and CDR2: SEHNR and FQNEAQ (reference sequence). This CDR3 has 15 residues. CDR3 region: CASSLAPPRHRELFF. CDR3 nucleotide sequence: TGTGCCAGCAGCTTAGCACCCCCCAGACACCGGGAGCTGTTTTTT.

The chain recombines TRBV2 with TRBJ2-7; no reliable D call. CDR1 SNHLY and CDR2 FYNNEI come from the germline V gene. Deletions cut 0 bases from V and 3 bases from J, with 6 bases between. The CDR3 runs 13 residues. CDR3 amino acids: CASSEAFLYEQYF. The CDR3 DNA sequence: TGTGCCAGCAGTGAAGCCTTCCTCTACGAGCAGTACTTC.

In this sample, this clone turned up a few times. The V call is TRBV5-1, the J call TRBJ2-7; D might be TRBD1 (5 bases). CDR3 size: 12 residues. Per the germline V gene, CDR1 is SGHRS and CDR2 is YFSETQ. The V gene lost 3 bases and the J gene lost 3 bases, with 7 bases spanning the gap. The CDR3 nucleotides read TGCGCCAGCAGCTCCGACAGCTACGAGCAGTACTTC. It specifies CASSSDSYEQYF.

Judged by abundance, this clone is medium-sized. V usage is TRBV2 and J usage is TRBJ1-2, with 8 bases matching TRBD1. CDR1 and CDR2 from the germline V gene are SNHLY and FYNNEI. V was pared by 6 bases and J by 0 bases, with 3 bases of the junction left unmatched. This CDR3 has 14 amino acids. Here the CDR3 DNA reads TGTGCCAGCAGGGGACAGGCTACTAACTATGGCTACACCTTC. Amino acid sequence: CASRGQATNYGYTF. The complete variable domain, with remaining parts taken from reference TRBV2 and TRBJ1-2, reads EPEVTQTPSHQVTQMGQEVILRCVPISNHLYFYWYRQILGQKVEFLVSFYNNEISEKSEIFDDQFSVERPDGSNFTLKIRSTKLEDSAMYFCASRGQATNYGYTFGSGTRLTVV.

This sequence joins TRBV7-9 and TRBJ1-2, with D possibly being TRBD1 (5 bases). The CDR3 is 14 residues long. V lost 4 bases and J lost 2, with 11 bases in between. The germline V gene encodes CDR1 SEHNR and CDR2 FQNEAQ (reference sequence). In nucleotides, the CDR3 is TGTGCCAGCAGCTGGTCAGGGTTGAACTATGGCTACACCTTC. Protein: CASSWSGLNYGYTF. Combining the CDR3 with reference TRBV7-9 and TRBJ1-2 gives the whole variable domain DTGVSQNPRHKITKRGQNVTFRCDPISEHNRLYWYRQTLGQGPEFLTYFQNEAQLEKSRLLSDRFSAERPKGSFSTLEIQRTEQGDSAMYLCASSWSGLNYGYTFGSGTRLTVV.

The genes are TRBV7-3 and TRBJ1-1; 7 bases align to TRBD1. Germline assignment: CDR1 SGHTA and CDR2 FQGTGA. The CDR3 loop spans 15 amino acids. After removal of 5 bases from V and 0 bases from J, the junction contained 6 bases not matched to a gene. The CDR3 bases are TGTGCCAGCAGCAGACAGGGTGGCATGAACACTGAAGCTTTCTTT. This codes for CASSRQGGMNTEAFF.

DNA for the CDR3: TGTGCCAGCAGCTTAGCCCAAAACAGGGTCGGAAACACCATATATTTT. Encoded protein: CASSLAQNRVGNTIYF. The chain couples TRBV7-6 to TRBJ1-3; tentatively, D is TRBD1 (6 bases). V was trimmed by 0 bases and J by 4 bases, leaving 13 bases between them. This CDR3 is 16 amino acids long. The V gene's germline CDR1 is SGHVS and CDR2 FNYEAQ.

This rearrangement joins TRBV3-1 (or the pseudogene TRBV3-2) to TRBJ1-2; 11 positions agree with TRBD1. V lost 4 bases to trimming and J lost 4 bases; unmatched junction nucleotides: 5. Germline CDR1 and CDR2: LGHDT and YNNKEL (reference sequence). CDR3 length equals 15 residues. The CDR3 protein is CASSLPGQGGYGYTF. The CDR3 DNA follows: TGTGCCAGCAGCCTCCCGGGACAGGGGGGCTATGGCTACACCTTC.

The chain combines TRBV2 with TRBJ1-5; D call uncertain. This CDR3 is 13 amino acids long. Germline CDR1 SNHLY, CDR2 FYNNEI. V lost 7 bases and J 0 bases, leaving 7 bases between the germline ends. The CDR3 DNA is TGTGCCAGCAAAGGAAATAGCAATCAGCCCCAGCATTTT. This encodes CASKGNSNQPQHF.

The CDR3 sequence: CASSPDSSTNQPQHF. The CDR3 DNA is TGTGCCAGCTCACCGGACAGTAGTACCAATCAGCCCCAGCATTTT. The chain joins TRBV18 to TRBJ1-5; tentative D call: TRBD1 (6 bases). The CDR3 runs to 15 residues. The germline V gene has CDR1 KGHSH and CDR2 LQKENI. Trimming shortened V by 3 bases and J by 3 bases, and 12 bases separated the two germline ends.

The chain recombines TRBV28 with TRBJ1-3, with a possible D match to TRBD1 (5 bases). From germline, CDR1 is MDHEN and CDR2 SYDVKM. Trimming took off 5 bases at V and 0 bases at J, with 11 bases between the two ends. The CDR3 runs 15 residues. CDR3 loop: CASSVGHVSGNTIYF. The CDR3 region has the DNA TGTGCCAGCAGTGTCGGACACGTCTCTGGAAACACCATATATTTT. The full variable domain, rest sourced from reference TRBV28 and TRBJ1-3, is DVKVTQSSRYLVKRTGEKVFLECVQDMDHENMFWYRQDPGLGLRLIYFSYDVKMKEKGDIPEGYSVSREKKERFSLILESASTNQTSMYLCASSVGHVSGNTIYFGEGSWLTVV.

The J gene is TRBJ1-1, the V gene TRBV6-5; possibly TRBD1 for D (6 bases). The CDR3 is 13 amino acids. The germline gives CDR1 MNHEY, CDR2 SVGAGI. V gave up 0 bases and J gave up 4 bases, with 6 bases separating them. The CDR3 DNA follows: TGTGCCAGCAGTTACTCGGACAGCACTGAAGCTTTCTTT. Its translation is CASSYSDSTEAFF.

The chain employs TRBV12-5 and TRBJ2-2; D perhaps matches TRBD1 (6 bases). Trimming pared 3 bases from V and 4 bases from J, leaving 15 bases between. CDR1 is LGHNT, CDR2 FRNRAP, per germline. The CDR3 extends over 16 amino acids. CDR3: CASGLSGTTRTGELFF. The DNA of the CDR3 is TGTGCTAGTGGTTTATCCGGGACAACCCGCACCGGGGAGCTGTTTTTT.